This TCR beta chain was documented in a study of blood T cell repertoires in COVID-19. This clone appeared once. Assay: immunoSEQ multiplex PCR; the TCRdb copy retains only in-frame clones and omits some. The table shows tens of thousands of clones, with approximately 88% occurring only once. Per germline, CDR1 MNHNY and CDR2 SVGAGI (reference sequence). This CDR3 has 15 amino acids. Trimming took off 2 bases at V and 5 bases at J, with 12 bases between the two ends. The specimen was peripheral blood. The TCR originated in a man of 80 years or more with active or convalescent COVID-19. The V call is TRBV6-6, the J call TRBJ2-2, with D possibly matching TRBD1 (5 bases). CDR3 protein: CASSYEQGGTGELFF. In DNA, the CDR3 is TGTGCCAGCAGTTACGAGCAGGGTGGAACCGGGGAGCTGTTTTTT.